Below are 22 T cell receptor beta chains sequenced from a single sample in a study of blood T cell repertoires in COVID-19 (dated by TCRdb to about 2020). Receptors were amplified or captured by the immunoSEQ multiplex PCR assay. TCRdb's version of the immuneACCESS table is confined to in-frame rearrangements and falls short of the full clone set. An unresolved V gene accounts for under half of the shortfall where checked; the remainder is of unknown origin. The sample table holds 250,000 or so clones, of which roughly 85% were seen once. The ten most abundant clones make up less than 3.5% of the sample. The sequenced sample was peripheral blood. These receptors were taken from a woman aged 18-29 years with acute or convalescent COVID-19.

This rearrangement joins TRBV6-4 to TRBJ2-2, with 12 bases matching TRBD2. The CDR3 covers 15 residues. In germline, CDR1 is MRHNA, CDR2 SNTAGT. The V gene end was trimmed by 6 bases and the J gene end by 3 bases; junction bases not matched to a gene: 2. CDR3 coding DNA: TGTGCCAGCAGCCGACTAGCGGGAGACACCGGGGAGCTGTTTTTT. It yields the protein CASSRLAGDTGELFF.

This chain links TRBV9 with TRBJ2-1, with 9 positions matching TRBD2. The CDR3 is 16 residues long. Per germline, CDR1 SGDLS and CDR2 YYNGEE. V trimming: 0 bases; J trimming: 8 bases; junction bases outside the gene matches: 9. The CDR3 region is CASSVDGASGNDEQFF. The DNA for the CDR3 is TGTGCCAGCAGCGTAGATGGGGCTAGCGGGAACGATGAGCAGTTCTTC.

CDR3 DNA: TGTGCCAGCTCCCGAACGGGCGAGCAGTACTTC. Its protein is CASSRTGEQYF. The chain joins TRBV18 to TRBJ2-7; the D is unclear. The germline CDR1 and CDR2 sequences are KGHSH and LQKENI. V lost 6 bases and J 6 bases, leaving 9 bases between the germline ends. The CDR3 spans 11 residues.

This clone was seen only once. The CDR3 nucleotides read TGTGCCAGCAGGATCCAGACAGGGGCGATCTACGAGCAGTACTTC. As protein: CASRIQTGAIYEQYF. This chain uses TRBV28 with TRBJ2-7, with TRBD1 matching 8 bases. Per germline, CDR1 MDHEN and CDR2 SYDVKM. V lost 6 bases to trimming and J lost 3 bases; unmatched junction nucleotides: 10. The CDR3 runs to 15 residues. The whole variable domain, remainder taken from reference TRBV28 and TRBJ2-7, is DVKVTQSSRYLVKRTGEKVFLECVQDMDHENMFWYRQDPGLGLRLIYFSYDVKMKEKGDIPEGYSVSREKKERFSLILESASTNQTSMYLCASRIQTGAIYEQYFGPGTRLTVT.

The table lists this clone with a few counts. The V gene is TRBV20-1, the J gene TRBJ1-3; D remains unclear. Germline V gene lookup returns CDR1 DFQATT and CDR2 SNEGSKA (reference sequence). The CDR3 has 14 residues. The ends were cut back, 5 bases at V and 2 bases at J, with 13 bases in the middle. The CDR3 loop is CSAGDEGTGNTIYF. The DNA for the CDR3 is TGCAGTGCTGGTGATGAGGGCACTGGAAACACCATATATTTT.

This clone was seen repeatedly, ten times or more. The CDR3 loop reads CASNPGEGGGEQYF. CDR3 DNA sequence: TGTGCCAGCAACCCCGGGGAAGGGGGCGGCGAGCAGTACTTC. The chain combines TRBV2 with TRBJ2-7; 7 bases match TRBD1. The CDR3 length is 14 residues. Germline lookup yields CDR1 SNHLY and CDR2 FYNNEI. Trimming removed 7 bases from V and 6 bases from J; junction bases left unmatched: 12.

This chain uses TRBV5-1 with TRBJ2-7, with 9 nucleotides matching TRBD2. V lost 4 bases, J lost 2 bases, and 7 bases stayed unmatched. The V gene's germline CDR1 is SGHRS and CDR2 YFSETQ. The CDR3 is 15 amino acids. CDR3 bases: TGCGCCAGCAGCCGTAGCGGGAGTGGCGCCTACGAGCAGTACTTC. Translation: CASSRSGSGAYEQYF.

The chain links TRBV12-3 or TRBV12-4 to TRBJ2-5; maybe TRBD2 (5 bases). CDR3 length equals 13 residues. The V end was cut by 2 bases, the J end by 5 bases, with 9 bases between. The CDR3 nucleotides read TGTGCCAGCAGTTTACCCCCGGGGGAGACCCAGTACTTC. It encodes CASSLPPGETQYF.

This chain joins TRBV6-5 and TRBJ2-7; the match to TRBD2 covers 13 bases. This CDR3 contains 15 residues. CDR1 and CDR2 (germline): MNHEY, SVGAGI. V trimming: 6 bases; J trimming: 2 bases; junction bases outside the gene matches: 4. CDR3 DNA sequence: TGTGCCAGCAGCGGGACTAGCGGGAACACCTACGAGCAGTACTTC. It codes for CASSGTSGNTYEQYF.

In DNA form, the CDR3 reads TGTGCCACCAGTGATACGGGACAGGGTAGGCAAGAGACCCAGTACTTC. Translating it yields CATSDTGQGRQETQYF. V is TRBV24-1 and J is TRBJ2-5, with TRBD1 matching over 9 bases. Germline-derived CDR1 and CDR2 are KGHDR and SFDVKD. Losses at the gene ends were 3 bases for V and 2 bases for J; bases not matched to a gene: 6. This CDR3 contains 16 residues.

The chain joins TRBV5-1 to TRBJ2-5; 10 nucleotides line up with TRBD2. The CDR3 sequence is 17 residues long. Germline trimming cut 0 bases from V and 2 bases from J; bases unmatched to any gene: 7. Germline-derived CDR1 and CDR2 are SGHRS and YFSETQ. CDR3 DNA: TGCGCCAGCAGCTTGGGGCTAGCGGGAGACCAACAAGAGACCCAGTACTTC. Translating gives CASSLGLAGDQQETQYF.

The CDR3 DNA follows: TGCAGCGTCGCCAGGGAAATTCAGTACTTC. This encodes CSVAREIQYF. The chain carries TRBV29-1 and TRBJ2-4, with D tentatively TRBD1 (5 bases). The CDR3 totals 10 residues. V was cut by 6 bases and J by 10 bases, with 10 bases left in between. The germline CDR1 and CDR2 sequences are SQVTM and ANQGSEA.

The J gene is TRBJ2-1, the V gene TRBV7-8; 7 bases map to TRBD1. Losses at the gene ends were 5 bases for V and 5 bases for J; bases not matched to a gene: 15. CDR1 and CDR2 (germline): SGHVS, FQNEAQ. This CDR3 is 17 amino acids long. This CDR3 reads CASSKTGDLRSNNEQFF. CDR3 nucleotide sequence: TGTGCCAGCAGCAAAACAGGGGACCTCAGATCCAACAATGAGCAGTTCTTC.

This clone was seen only once. The chain has TRBV10-1 and TRBJ2-7; the match to TRBD2 covers 10 bases. The CDR3 loop spans 15 amino acids. J was trimmed by 5 bases and V by 2 bases; bases with no gene match: 6. Germline lookup yields CDR1 WNHNN and CDR2 SYGVQD (reference sequence). In DNA, the CDR3 is TGCGCCAGCAGTGAGGGAGCGGGAGGGCTCGACGAGCAGTACTTC. Translation gives CASSEGAGGLDEQYF.

The chain uses TRBV7-9 and TRBJ2-3; 8 nucleotides match TRBD2. The germline CDR1 and CDR2 sequences are SEHNR and FQNEAQ (reference sequence). Trimming cost V 5 bases and J 2 bases; bases outside gene matches: 9. The CDR3 runs to 16 residues. Written as DNA, the CDR3 is TGTGCCAGCAGCATTCTTAGCGGGGCCCTCACAGATACGCAGTATTTT. Translation: CASSILSGALTDTQYF.

The chain uses TRBV6-1 and TRBJ2-5, with 10 nucleotides matching TRBD1. Germline assignment: CDR1 MNHNS and CDR2 SASEGT. The CDR3 runs 16 residues. Trimming took 3 bases from V and 5 from J; bases not matched to a gene: 9. CDR3 sequence reads: CASSDPGTGVRETQYF. CDR3 nucleotides: TGTGCCAGCAGTGACCCCGGGACAGGGGTTCGGGAGACCCAGTACTTC.

The gene calls are TRBV5-4 and TRBJ2-7; tentative D call: TRBD1 (5 bases). Trimming cost V 0 bases and J 0 bases, with 7 bases left between them. The CDR3 totals 14 residues. The germline V gene encodes CDR1 SGHNT and CDR2 YYREEE (reference sequence). In nucleotides, the CDR3 is TGTGCCAGCAGCTTGGAGGGGTTCTCCTACGAGCAGTACTTC. This codes for CASSLEGFSYEQYF. Looking up the rest from reference TRBV5-4 and TRBJ2-7 gives the full variable domain: ETGVTQSPTHLIKTRGQQVTLRCSSQSGHNTVSWYQQALGQGPQFIFQYYREEENGRGNFPPRFSGLQFPNYSSELNVNALELDDSALYLCASSLEGFSYEQYFGPGTRLTVT.

The gene calls are TRBV24-1 and TRBJ1-5; 10 nucleotides line up with TRBD1. Trimming at V came to 9 bases and at J to 2 bases, leaving 21 bases not matched to a gene. The CDR3 is made up of 20 amino acids. CDR1 and CDR2 from the germline V gene are KGHDR and SFDVKD. The CDR3 DNA sequence: TGTGCCACCGCGATATCAAAGGACAGGGGGGGAAAATTAGGCAATCAGCCCCAGCATTTT. Its protein is CATAISKDRGGKLGNQPQHF.

The chain uses TRBV7-9 and TRBJ2-3; TRBD1 matches at 12 bases. Trimming removed 6 bases from V and 4 bases from J; junction bases left unmatched: 5. The CDR3 runs to 15 residues. CDR1 is SEHNR and CDR2 is FQNEAQ in the germline V gene (reference sequence). The CDR3 protein is CASSPGTGGPDTQYF. The CDR3 DNA reads TGTGCCAGCAGTCCCGGGACAGGGGGCCCAGATACGCAGTATTTT.

This chain links TRBV6-6 with TRBJ2-1; possible D gene TRBD2, 5 bases. V was shortened by 0 bases and J by 8 bases, with 8 bases between the two germline ends. The CDR3 has 13 amino acids. Per the germline V gene, CDR1 is MNHNY and CDR2 is SVGAGI (reference sequence). The CDR3, as DNA: TGTGCCAGCAGTTACTCGTGGCGGGATGAGCAGTTCTTC. Amino acid sequence: CASSYSWRDEQFF.

CDR3 loop: CSVDDRGSRTGELFF. The DNA for the CDR3 is TGCAGCGTTGACGACAGGGGGTCGCGGACCGGGGAGCTGTTTTTT. This chain uses TRBV29-1 with TRBJ2-2, with 9 bases aligning to TRBD1. This CDR3 has 15 residues. The germline gives CDR1 SQVTM, CDR2 ANQGSEA. With 3 bases clipped from V and 5 bases from J, the junction kept 7 bases outside the gene matches.

The V and J genes are TRBV7-9 and TRBJ1-2; TRBD1 matches 9 bases. The CDR3 is 14 residues long. V shed 5 bases, J shed 2 bases, and the junction held 3 bases outside the gene matches. CDR1 is SEHNR and CDR2 is FQNEAQ in the germline V gene (reference sequence). This chain's CDR3 is CASSPTGGNYGYTF. Here the CDR3 DNA reads TGTGCCAGCAGCCCAACAGGGGGCAACTATGGCTACACCTTC.